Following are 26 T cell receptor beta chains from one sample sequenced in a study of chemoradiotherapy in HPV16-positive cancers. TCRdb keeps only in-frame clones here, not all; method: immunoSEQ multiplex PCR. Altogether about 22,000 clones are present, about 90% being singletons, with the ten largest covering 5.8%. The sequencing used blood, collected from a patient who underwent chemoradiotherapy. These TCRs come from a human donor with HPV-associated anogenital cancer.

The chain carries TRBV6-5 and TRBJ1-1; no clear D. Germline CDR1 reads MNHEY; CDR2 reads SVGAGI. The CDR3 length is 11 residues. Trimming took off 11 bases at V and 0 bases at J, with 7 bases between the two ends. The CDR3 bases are TGTGCCTTCGTCATGAACACTGAAGCTTTCTTT. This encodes CAFVMNTEAFF.

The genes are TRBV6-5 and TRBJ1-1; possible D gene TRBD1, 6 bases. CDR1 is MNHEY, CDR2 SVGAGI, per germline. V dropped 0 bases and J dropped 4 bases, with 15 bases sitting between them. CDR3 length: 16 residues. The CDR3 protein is CASSYSLGARFTEAFF. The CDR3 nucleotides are TGTGCCAGCAGTTACTCGCTGGGGGCAAGGTTCACTGAAGCTTTCTTT.

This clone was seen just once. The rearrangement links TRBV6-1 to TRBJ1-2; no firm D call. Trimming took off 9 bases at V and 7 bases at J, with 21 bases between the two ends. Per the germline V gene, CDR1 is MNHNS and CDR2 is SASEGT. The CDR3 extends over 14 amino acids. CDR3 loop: CASRPGHGLFGYTF. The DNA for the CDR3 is TGTGCCAGTAGGCCTGGGCATGGCCTATTTGGCTACACCTTC.

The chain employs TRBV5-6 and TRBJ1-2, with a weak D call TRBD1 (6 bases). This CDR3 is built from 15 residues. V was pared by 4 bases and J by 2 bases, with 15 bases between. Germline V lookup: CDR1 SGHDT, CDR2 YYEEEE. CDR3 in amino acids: CASSPTVDRNYGYTF. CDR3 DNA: TGTGCCAGCAGCCCGACCGTTGACAGGAACTATGGCTACACCTTC.

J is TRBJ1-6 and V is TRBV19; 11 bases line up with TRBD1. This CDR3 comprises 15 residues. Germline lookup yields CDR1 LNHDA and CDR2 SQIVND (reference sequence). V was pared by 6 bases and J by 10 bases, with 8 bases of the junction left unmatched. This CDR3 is CASRPPGQGGSPLHF. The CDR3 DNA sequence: TGTGCCAGTAGACCACCGGGACAGGGGGGATCACCCCTCCACTTT.

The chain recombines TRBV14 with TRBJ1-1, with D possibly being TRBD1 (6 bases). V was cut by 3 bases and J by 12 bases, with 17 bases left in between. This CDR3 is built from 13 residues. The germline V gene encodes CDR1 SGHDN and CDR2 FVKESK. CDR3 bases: TGTGCCAGCAGCCAGGCGGAAGGGGGGGTAACTTTCTTT. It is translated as CASSQAEGGVTFF.

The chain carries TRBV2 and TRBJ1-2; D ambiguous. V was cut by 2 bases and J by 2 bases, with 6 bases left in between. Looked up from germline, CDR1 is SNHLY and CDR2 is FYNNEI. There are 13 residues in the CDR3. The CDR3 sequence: CASSENLNYGYTF. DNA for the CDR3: TGTGCCAGCAGTGAAAACTTAAACTATGGCTACACCTTC. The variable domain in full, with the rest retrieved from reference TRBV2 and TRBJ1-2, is EPEVTQTPSHQVTQMGQEVILRCVPISNHLYFYWYRQILGQKVEFLVSFYNNEISEKSEIFDDQFSVERPDGSNFTLKIRSTKLEDSAMYFCASSENLNYGYTFGSGTRLTVV.

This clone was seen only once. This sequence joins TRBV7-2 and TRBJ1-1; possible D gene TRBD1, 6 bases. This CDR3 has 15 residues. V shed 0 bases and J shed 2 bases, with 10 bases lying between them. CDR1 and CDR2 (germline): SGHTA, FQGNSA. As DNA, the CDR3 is TGTGCCAGCAGCTTAGCTACAGGGCAAAACACTGAAGCTTTCTTT. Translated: CASSLATGQNTEAFF.

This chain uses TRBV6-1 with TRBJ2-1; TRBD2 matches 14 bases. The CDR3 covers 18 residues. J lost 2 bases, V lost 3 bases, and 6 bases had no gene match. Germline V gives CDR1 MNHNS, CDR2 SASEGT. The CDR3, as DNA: TGTGCCAGCAGTGACCGGACTAGCGGGGGGTTCCCCTACAATGAGCAGTTCTTC. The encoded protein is CASSDRTSGGFPYNEQFF.

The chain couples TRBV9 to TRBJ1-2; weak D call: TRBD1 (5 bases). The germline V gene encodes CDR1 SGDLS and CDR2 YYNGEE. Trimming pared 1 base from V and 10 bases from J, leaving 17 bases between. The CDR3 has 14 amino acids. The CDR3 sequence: CASSVSGAGRDYTF. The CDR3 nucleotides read TGTGCCAGCAGCGTATCTGGGGCAGGGAGGGACTACACCTTC.

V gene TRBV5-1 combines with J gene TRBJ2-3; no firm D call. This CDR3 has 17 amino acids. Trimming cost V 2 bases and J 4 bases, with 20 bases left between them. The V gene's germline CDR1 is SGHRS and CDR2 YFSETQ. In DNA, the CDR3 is TGCGCCAGCAGCTTCCCCCCTGGGATGGCCCGGGCAGATACGCAGTATTTT. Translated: CASSFPPGMARADTQYF.

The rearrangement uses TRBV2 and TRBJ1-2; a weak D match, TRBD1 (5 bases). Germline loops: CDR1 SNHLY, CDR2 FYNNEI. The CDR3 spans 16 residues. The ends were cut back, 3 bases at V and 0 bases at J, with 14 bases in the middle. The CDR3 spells CASSDHRQPANYGYTF. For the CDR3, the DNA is TGTGCCAGCAGTGATCACAGGCAGCCGGCTAACTATGGCTACACCTTC. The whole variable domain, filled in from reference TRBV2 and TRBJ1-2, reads EPEVTQTPSHQVTQMGQEVILRCVPISNHLYFYWYRQILGQKVEFLVSFYNNEISEKSEIFDDQFSVERPDGSNFTLKIRSTKLEDSAMYFCASSDHRQPANYGYTFGSGTRLTVV.

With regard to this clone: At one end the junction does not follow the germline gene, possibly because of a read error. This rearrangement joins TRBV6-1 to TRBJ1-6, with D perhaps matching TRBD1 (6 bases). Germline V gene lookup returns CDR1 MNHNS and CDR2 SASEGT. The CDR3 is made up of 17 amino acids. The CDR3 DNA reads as TGTGCCAGCAGCGAAGAACACCAAGGGGGGGGAGACTCACCCCTCCACTTT. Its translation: CASSEEHQGGGDSPLHF.

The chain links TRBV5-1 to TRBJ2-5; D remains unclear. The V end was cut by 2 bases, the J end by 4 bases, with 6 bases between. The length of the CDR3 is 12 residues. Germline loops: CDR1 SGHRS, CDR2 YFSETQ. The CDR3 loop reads CASSFEGETQYF. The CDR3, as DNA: TGCGCCAGCAGCTTCGAAGGAGAGACCCAGTACTTC.

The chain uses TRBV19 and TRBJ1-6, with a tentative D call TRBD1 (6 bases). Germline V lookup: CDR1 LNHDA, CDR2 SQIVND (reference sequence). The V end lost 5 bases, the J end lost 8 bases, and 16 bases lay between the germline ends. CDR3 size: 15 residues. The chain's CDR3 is CASSAPRGKDSPLHF. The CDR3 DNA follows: TGTGCCAGTAGTGCCCCCAGGGGTAAGGATTCACCCCTCCACTTT.

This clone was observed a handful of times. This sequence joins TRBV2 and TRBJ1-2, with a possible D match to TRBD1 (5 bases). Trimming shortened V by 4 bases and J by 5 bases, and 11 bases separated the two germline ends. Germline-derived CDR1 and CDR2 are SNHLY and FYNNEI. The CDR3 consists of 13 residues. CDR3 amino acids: CASSVSRQYGYTF. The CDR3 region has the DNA TGTGCCAGCAGTGTATCGAGACAGTATGGCTACACCTTC.

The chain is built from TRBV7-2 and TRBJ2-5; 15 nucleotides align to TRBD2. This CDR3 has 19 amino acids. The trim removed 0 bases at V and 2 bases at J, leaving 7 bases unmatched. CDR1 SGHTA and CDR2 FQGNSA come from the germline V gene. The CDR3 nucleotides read TGTGCCAGCAGCTTAGCTTATGTGGGGACTAGCGGGGGGCAAGAGACCCAGTACTTC. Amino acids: CASSLAYVGTSGGQETQYF.

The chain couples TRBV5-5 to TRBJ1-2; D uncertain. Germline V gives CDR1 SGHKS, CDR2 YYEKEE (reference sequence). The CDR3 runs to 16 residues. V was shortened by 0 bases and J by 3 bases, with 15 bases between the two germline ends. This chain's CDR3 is CASSLGQTSYYYGYTF. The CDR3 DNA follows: TGTGCCAGCAGCTTGGGGCAGACATCCTATTACTATGGCTACACCTTC. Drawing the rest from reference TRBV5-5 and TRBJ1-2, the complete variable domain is DAGVTQSPTHLIKTRGQQVTLRCSPISGHKSVSWYQQVLGQGPQFIFQYYEKEERGRGNFPDRFSARQFPNYSSELNVNALLLGDSALYLCASSLGQTSYYYGYTFGSGTRLTVV.

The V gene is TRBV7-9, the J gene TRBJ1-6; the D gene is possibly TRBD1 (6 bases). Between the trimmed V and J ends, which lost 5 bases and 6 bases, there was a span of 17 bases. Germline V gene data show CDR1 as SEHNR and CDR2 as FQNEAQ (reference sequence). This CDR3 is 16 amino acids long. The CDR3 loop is CASSPPPGGPNSPLHF. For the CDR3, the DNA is TGTGCCAGCAGCCCCCCGCCCGGGGGCCCTAATTCACCCCTCCACTTT. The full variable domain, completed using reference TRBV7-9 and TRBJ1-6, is DTGVSQNPRHKITKRGQNVTFRCDPISEHNRLYWYRQTLGQGPEFLTYFQNEAQLEKSRLLSDRFSAERPKGSFSTLEIQRTEQGDSAMYLCASSPPPGGPNSPLHFGNGTRLTVT.

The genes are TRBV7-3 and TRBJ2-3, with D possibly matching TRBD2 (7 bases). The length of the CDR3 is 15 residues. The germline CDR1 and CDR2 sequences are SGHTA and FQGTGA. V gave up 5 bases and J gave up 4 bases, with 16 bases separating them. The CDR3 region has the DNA TGTGCCAGCAGCCCCAATCGGGGGGCGGCAGATACGCAGTATTTT. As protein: CASSPNRGAADTQYF.

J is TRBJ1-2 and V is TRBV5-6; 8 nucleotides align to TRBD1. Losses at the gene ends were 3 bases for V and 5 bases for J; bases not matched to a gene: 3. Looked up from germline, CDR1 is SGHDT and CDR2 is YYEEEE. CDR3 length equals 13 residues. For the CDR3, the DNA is TGTGCCAGCAGCTCGGACAGGGCATATGGCTACACCTTC. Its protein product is CASSSDRAYGYTF.

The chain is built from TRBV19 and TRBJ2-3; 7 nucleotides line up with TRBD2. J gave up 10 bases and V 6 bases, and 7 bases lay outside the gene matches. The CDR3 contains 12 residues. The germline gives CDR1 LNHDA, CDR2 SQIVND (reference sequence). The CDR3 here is CASRTGLEAQYF. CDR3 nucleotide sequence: TGTGCCAGTAGGACCGGACTAGAAGCGCAGTATTTT. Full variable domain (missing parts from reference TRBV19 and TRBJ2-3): DGGITQSPKYLFRKEGQNVTLSCEQNLNHDAMYWYRQDPGQGLRLIYYSQIVNDFQKGDIAEGYSVSREKKESFPLTVTSAQKNPTAFYLCASRTGLEAQYFGPGTRLTVL.

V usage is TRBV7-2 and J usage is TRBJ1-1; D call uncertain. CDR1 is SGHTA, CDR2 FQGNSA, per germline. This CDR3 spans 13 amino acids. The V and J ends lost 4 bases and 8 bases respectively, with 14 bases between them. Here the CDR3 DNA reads TGTGCCAGCAGCTCCTTAACCAAGGGAGAAGCTTTCTTT. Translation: CASSSLTKGEAFF. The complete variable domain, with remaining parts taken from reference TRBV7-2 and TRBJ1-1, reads GAGVSQSPSNKVTEKGKDVELRCDPISGHTALYWYRQSLGQGLEFLIYFQGNSAPDKSGLPSDRFSAERTGGSVSTLTIQRTQQEDSAVYLCASSSLTKGEAFFGQGTRLTVV.

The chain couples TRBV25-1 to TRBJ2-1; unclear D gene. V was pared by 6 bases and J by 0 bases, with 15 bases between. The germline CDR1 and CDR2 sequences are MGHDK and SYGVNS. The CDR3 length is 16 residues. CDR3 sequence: CASSRTEPSSYNEQFF. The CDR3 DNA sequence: TGTGCCAGCAGCCGGACGGAGCCTAGCTCCTACAATGAGCAGTTCTTC.

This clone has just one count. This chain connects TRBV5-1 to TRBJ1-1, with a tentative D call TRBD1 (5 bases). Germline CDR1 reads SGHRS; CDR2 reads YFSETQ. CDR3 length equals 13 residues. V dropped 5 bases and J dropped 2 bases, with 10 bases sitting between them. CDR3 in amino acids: CASSPGPNTEAFF. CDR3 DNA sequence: TGCGCCAGCAGTCCGGGGCCTAACACTGAAGCTTTCTTT. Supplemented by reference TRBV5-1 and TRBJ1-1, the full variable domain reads KAGVTQTPRYLIKTRGQQVTLSCSPISGHRSVSWYQQTPGQGLQFLFEYFSETQRNKGNFPGRFSGRQFSNSRSEMNVSTLELGDSALYLCASSPGPNTEAFFGQGTRLTVV.

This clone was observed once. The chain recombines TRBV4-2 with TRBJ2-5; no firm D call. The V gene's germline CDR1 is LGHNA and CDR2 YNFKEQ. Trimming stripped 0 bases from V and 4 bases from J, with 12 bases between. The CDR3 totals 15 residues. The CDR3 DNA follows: TGTGCCAGCAGCCAAGAAGCGTATGGGTCAGAGACCCAGTACTTC. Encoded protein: CASSQEAYGSETQYF.